These 28 T cell receptor beta chains were all obtained from the same sample, sequenced in a study of shared clonotypes between healthy human individuals. CD45RO-negative, CCR7-selected cells formed the naive CD8 fraction, which excluded terminally differentiated effector memory CD45RA+ cells. TCRdb's table, derived via immunoSEQ multiplex PCR, lists solely in-frame clones and lacks some. The table shows roughly 2,000,000 clones, with roughly 95% occurring only once. The sequenced material came from naive CD8+ T cells sorted from blood. The receptors originated from a man aged 18-30 years in good health.

The chain couples TRBV30 to TRBJ2-2, with D perhaps matching TRBD2 (5 bases). V shed 1 base and J shed 4 bases, with 10 bases lying between them. Looked up from germline, CDR1 is GTSNPN and CDR2 is SVGIG (reference sequence). The CDR3 runs to 14 residues. In nucleotides, the CDR3 is TGTGCCTGGAGTGAAGGAGGTTTCACCGGGGAGCTGTTTTTT. This gives the protein CAWSEGGFTGELFF.

This chain connects TRBV7-2 to TRBJ2-7, with 10 bases identical to TRBD2. The CDR3 runs 15 residues. Germline-derived CDR1 and CDR2 are SGHTA and FQGNSA. The trim removed 7 bases at V and 3 bases at J, leaving 9 bases unmatched. The CDR3 loop reads CASIGSGRGGYEQYF. The CDR3 nucleotides read TGTGCCAGCATCGGGAGCGGGAGGGGAGGCTACGAGCAGTACTTC.

The V and J genes are TRBV7-9 and TRBJ2-3, with 9 bases lining up with TRBD2. Germline-derived CDR1 and CDR2 are SEHNR and FQNEAQ (reference sequence). The CDR3 runs to 16 residues. V lost 5 bases to trimming and J lost 0 bases; unmatched junction nucleotides: 6. The CDR3 coding sequence is TGTGCCAGCAGCGCCGCTAGCGGGACGAGCACAGATACGCAGTATTTT. This encodes CASSAASGTSTDTQYF.

The rearrangement links TRBV2 to TRBJ2-5; TRBD1 or TRBD2 may be the D gene (5 bases each). V lost 10 bases and J 0 bases, leaving 15 bases between the germline ends. Looked up from germline, CDR1 is SNHLY and CDR2 is FYNNEI. The CDR3 extends over 14 amino acids. CDR3 in DNA: TGTGCCATAGAGACCGGGACGGACCAAGAGACCCAGTACTTC. It codes for CAIETGTDQETQYF.

CDR3 sequence reads: CASSPSSPLTDTQYF. CDR3 DNA: TGTGCCAGCAGTCCCTCTAGCCCCCTCACAGATACGCAGTATTTT. The V and J genes are TRBV27 and TRBJ2-3, with TRBD2 as a possible D gene (5 bases). This CDR3 contains 15 residues. V was shortened by 5 bases and J by 2 bases, with 14 bases between the two germline ends. Per the germline V gene, CDR1 is MNHEY and CDR2 is SMNVEV (reference sequence).

The J gene is TRBJ2-3, the V gene TRBV5-8, with D unclear. Germline V CDR1 and CDR2: SGHTS, YDEGEE. The CDR3 spans 14 residues. V was trimmed by 3 bases and J by 6 bases, leaving 14 bases between them. CDR3 region: CASSSVWSLDTQYF. The DNA of the CDR3 is TGTGCCAGCAGCTCCGTCTGGTCCCTCGATACGCAGTATTTT.

This clone was found once. CDR3 bases: TGTGCCAGCAGCCCCGTGGGGGGCCGGACTGAAGCTTTCTTT. It translates to CASSPVGGRTEAFF. This chain connects TRBV6-5 to TRBJ1-1; TRBD1 is a possible D gene (6 bases). V gave up 6 bases and J gave up 5 bases, with 16 bases separating them. The CDR3 contains 14 residues. Looked up from germline, CDR1 is MNHEY and CDR2 is SVGAGI.

V and J are TRBV4-1 and TRBJ2-1; D might be TRBD2 (5 bases). The V and J ends lost 0 bases and 5 bases respectively, with 17 bases between them. The CDR3 totals 17 residues. Germline values: CDR1 MGHRA, CDR2 YSYEKL. In nucleotides, the CDR3 is TGCGCCAGCAGCCAAGATAGTTCGGACTCCGAAAACAATGAGCAGTTCTTC. Translation: CASSQDSSDSENNEQFF.

This chain links TRBV6-6 with TRBJ2-1, with TRBD1 matching 8 bases. The germline V gene has CDR1 MNHNY and CDR2 SVGAGI (reference sequence). The CDR3 runs 15 residues. Trimming took 6 bases from V and 3 from J; bases not matched to a gene: 7. The CDR3 loop is CASSLGTGIYNEQFF. In nucleotides, the CDR3 is TGTGCCAGCAGCCTCGGGACAGGCATCTACAATGAGCAGTTCTTC.

This clone was seen a single time. This sequence joins TRBV7-6 and TRBJ2-1; D ambiguous. Germline V gene sequence: CDR1 SGHVS, CDR2 FNYEAQ. The ends were cut back, 2 bases at V and 5 bases at J, with 13 bases in the middle. The CDR3 loop spans 15 amino acids. In DNA form, the CDR3 reads TGTGCCAGCAGCTTATCCCCCCCCTCGGACAATGAGCAGTTCTTC. Its protein is CASSLSPPSDNEQFF.

Written as DNA, the CDR3 is TGTGCCATCAGTGAGTCGATGGGGAACTACGAGCAGTACTTC. It specifies CAISESMGNYEQYF. The V and J genes are TRBV10-3 and TRBJ2-7; D gene unclear. The CDR3 sequence is 14 residues long. The germline CDR1 and CDR2 sequences are ENHRY and SYGVKD. Deletions cut 0 bases from V and 3 bases from J, with 9 bases between.

V gene TRBV7-9 combines with J gene TRBJ1-1, with a possible D match to TRBD1 (6 bases). The CDR3 length is 18 residues. Germline assignment: CDR1 SEHNR and CDR2 FQNEAQ (reference sequence). Trimming took 3 bases from V and 1 from J, leaving 21 bases between them. CDR3: CASSFLFAGTTTNTEAFF. CDR3 DNA sequence: TGTGCCAGCAGCTTCTTATTCGCAGGGACAACAACGAACACTGAAGCTTTCTTT.

This sequence joins TRBV19 and TRBJ2-7; no clear D. This CDR3 is built from 16 residues. Germline assignment: CDR1 LNHDA and CDR2 SQIVND (reference sequence). V lost 3 bases, J lost 3 bases, and 18 bases lay in between. The CDR3 reads CASSMSFPGPIYEQYF. The CDR3 bases are TGTGCCAGTAGTATGTCATTCCCCGGACCCATCTACGAGCAGTACTTC.

The rearrangement joins TRBV4-3 to TRBJ2-3; TRBD2 agrees at 13 bases. The CDR3 extends over 17 amino acids. V lost 1 base and J lost 3; bases outside the gene matches: 4. Germline V CDR1 and CDR2: LGHNA, YSLEER. This CDR3 is CASSQGTSGSETDTQYF. For the CDR3, the DNA is TGCGCCAGCAGCCAAGGGACTAGCGGGAGTGAAACAGATACGCAGTATTTT.

This chain connects TRBV15 to TRBJ2-3; D possibly corresponds to TRBD2 (6 bases). Germline V gene data show CDR1 as LNHNV and CDR2 as YYDKDF (reference sequence). Trimming pared 0 bases from V and 2 bases from J, leaving 15 bases between. There are 17 residues in the CDR3. CDR3 nucleotide sequence: TGTGCCACCAGCAGAGAACGACTAGGCGGGCCCACAGATACGCAGTATTTT. This encodes CATSRERLGGPTDTQYF.

J is TRBJ2-7 and V is TRBV7-9, with a tentative D call TRBD2 (5 bases). The V end was cut by 5 bases, the J end by 4 bases, with 12 bases between. The length of the CDR3 is 13 residues. The V gene's germline CDR1 is SEHNR and CDR2 FQNEAQ (reference sequence). This CDR3 is CASSLYSGYEQYF. DNA of the CDR3: TGTGCCAGCAGCCTCTACTCGGGGTACGAGCAGTACTTC.

The V gene is TRBV27, the J gene TRBJ2-3; D is unclear. The CDR3 spans 14 residues. Trimming shortened V by 7 bases and J by 5 bases, and 16 bases separated the two germline ends. Germline V gene sequence: CDR1 MNHEY, CDR2 SMNVEV (reference sequence). CDR3 residues: CASIGGTHGDTQYF. CDR3 bases: TGTGCCAGCATAGGTGGCACCCACGGAGATACGCAGTATTTT.

The chain has TRBV5-4 and TRBJ2-5; 8 positions agree with TRBD2. CDR1 SGHNT and CDR2 YYREEE come from the germline V gene (reference sequence). This CDR3 is 15 amino acids long. The ends lost 1 base at V and 5 bases at J; junction bases unmatched: 7. The CDR3 reads CASSLTPGGGETQYF. In DNA, the CDR3 is TGTGCCAGCAGCTTGACCCCGGGGGGGGGTGAGACCCAGTACTTC.

The rearrangement joins TRBV7-2 to TRBJ2-7; D is perhaps TRBD2 (5 bases). There are 15 residues in the CDR3. The germline gives CDR1 SGHTA, CDR2 FQGNSA. Trimming took off 1 base at V and 0 bases at J, with 10 bases between the two ends. This CDR3 is CASSLDGLLSYEQYF. The CDR3, as DNA: TGTGCCAGCAGCTTAGACGGACTTCTCTCCTACGAGCAGTACTTC.

The chain couples TRBV29-1 to TRBJ1-2, with 9 bases matching TRBD1. The junction had 7 bases not matched to a gene; V was cut back by 0 bases and J by 5 bases. This CDR3 is 15 amino acids long. Germline lookup yields CDR1 SQVTM and CDR2 ANQGSEA. The CDR3 loop reads CSVEDLSGQGYGYTF. In DNA, the CDR3 is TGCAGCGTTGAAGATCTCTCGGGACAGGGATATGGCTACACCTTC. Looking up the rest from reference TRBV29-1 and TRBJ1-2 gives the full variable domain: SAVISQKPSRDICQRGTSLTIQCQVDSQVTMMFWYRQQPGQSLTLIATANQGSEATYESGFVIDKFPISRPNLTFSTLTVSNMSPEDSSIYLCSVEDLSGQGYGYTFGSGTRLTVV.

The rearrangement uses TRBV18 and TRBJ2-1; the D call may be TRBD1 or TRBD2 (5 bases each). The CDR3 has 16 amino acids. Trimming left V 1 base short and J 3 bases short, with 13 bases between. Germline CDR1 reads KGHSH; CDR2 reads LQKENI. CDR3 nucleotide sequence: TGTGCCAGCTCACCACTTGGGGGACCCCTCTACAATGAGCAGTTCTTC. Protein sequence: CASSPLGGPLYNEQFF.

V and J are TRBV6-5 and TRBJ1-2; weak D call: TRBD1 (6 bases). V was cut by 6 bases and J by 4 bases, with 15 bases left in between. The CDR3 extends over 14 amino acids. Germline V CDR1 and CDR2: MNHEY, SVGAGI. CDR3 DNA sequence: TGTGCCAGCAGCCCCGGGACATTCGGCTATGGCTACACCTTC. Amino acids: CASSPGTFGYGYTF.

Comment on this clone: The sample contains more than one DNA sequence encoding this CDR3. The chain links TRBV4-1 to TRBJ2-7, with D perhaps matching TRBD1 or TRBD2 (7 bases each). The germline V gene encodes CDR1 MGHRA and CDR2 YSYEKL. The CDR3 has 15 residues. Trimming took 0 bases from V and 4 from J, leaving 13 bases between them. The CDR3, as DNA: TGCGCCAGCAGCCAAGACGGTCAGGGGGGGTACGAGCAGTACTTC. It translates to CASSQDGQGGYEQYF.

As regards this clone: The junction departs from the called germline gene at one end, perhaps through a read error. The same CDR3 also results from other DNA sequences found in this sample. The chain links TRBV7-7 to TRBJ2-7; D call uncertain. The CDR3 has 13 amino acids. Germline values: CDR1 SSHAT, CDR2 FNYEAQ (reference sequence). CDR3 loop: CASSLDSSYEQYF. CDR3 DNA sequence: TGTGCTAGCAGCTTAGACTCGTCCTACGAGCAGTACTTC.

V is TRBV19 and J is TRBJ1-2, with D unresolved. CDR1 is LNHDA, CDR2 SQIVND, per germline (reference sequence). Trimming left V 2 bases short and J 3 bases short, with 13 bases between. The CDR3 runs to 15 residues. The CDR3, as DNA: TGTGCCAGTAGTATATCAAGGACTTTTGACTATGGCTACACCTTC. As protein: CASSISRTFDYGYTF.

This chain uses TRBV19 with TRBJ2-3, with 10 bases identical to TRBD1. Germline CDR1 LNHDA, CDR2 SQIVND (reference sequence). Unmatched junction bases numbered 10, after V lost 7 bases and J lost 3 bases. The CDR3 contains 16 residues. The CDR3 loop is CASNSGQGWFTDTQYF. CDR3 sequence (DNA): TGTGCCAGTAACTCGGGACAGGGGTGGTTTACAGATACGCAGTATTTT.

This chain connects TRBV5-4 to TRBJ2-1; 12 nucleotides match TRBD2. V dropped 1 base and J dropped 5; count of bases not matched to a gene: 10. Germline V gene sequence: CDR1 SGHNT, CDR2 YYREEE (reference sequence). CDR3 length: 18 residues. The chain's CDR3 is CASSLSPSGRAADNEQFF. The CDR3 region has the DNA TGTGCCAGCAGCTTGTCTCCTAGCGGGAGGGCGGCAGACAATGAGCAGTTCTTC.

This chain uses TRBV11-2 with TRBJ1-2; a weak D match, TRBD1 (6 bases). CDR1 is SGHAT and CDR2 is FQNNGV in the germline V gene. The CDR3 runs 15 residues. V lost 5 bases and J 3 bases, leaving 16 bases between the germline ends. DNA of the CDR3: TGTGCCAGCAGCCTAACAGGGAATCCCGACTATGGCTACACCTTC. Its translation is CASSLTGNPDYGYTF.